A selection of T cell receptor beta chains follows, all from one sample in a study of CD8 T cells in ankylosing spondylitis. TCRdb re-analysed the 5' RACE reads in MiXCR, keeping a single row per CDR3 protein. The table includes a few hundred thousand distinct CDR3 sequences, 15% to 20% detected once. The sequencing sample was made of blood, either unsorted or a sorted T cell fraction (not recorded which). Source of these receptors: a male donor with ankylosing spondylitis. Each CDR3 is given with its conserved first and last residue. A D gene is named only where the DNA matches it firmly. Part of the rows lack a size; the others show once, few, many or a class for expanded clones.

d_call: -; v_call: TRBV20-1; clone_size: few; j_call: TRBJ2-7; cdr3_aa: CSASGGFRDRIYAQYF; cdr3_nt: TGCAGTGCTAGCGGAGGGTTCCGGGACAGAATATACGCGCAGTACTTC
d_call: -; v_call: TRBV29-1; clone_size: -; j_call: TRBJ1-3; cdr3_aa: CSVEFPGNTIYF; cdr3_nt: TGCAGCGTTGAATTCCCTGGAAACACCATATATTTT
d_call: TRBD2; v_call: TRBV10-3; clone_size: few; j_call: TRBJ2-7; cdr3_aa: CAISGAGGTYEQYF; cdr3_nt: TGTGCCATCAGCGGAGCGGGAGGTACCTACGAGCAGTACTTC
d_call: -; v_call: TRBV9; clone_size: few; j_call: TRBJ1-1; cdr3_aa: CASSVDGNYPEAFF; cdr3_nt: TGTGCCAGCAGCGTAGATGGCAACTACCCTGAAGCTTTCTTT
d_call: -; v_call: TRBV5-5; clone_size: -; j_call: TRBJ2-1; cdr3_aa: CAGSLGLPNEQFF; cdr3_nt: TGTGCCGGCAGCTTGGGTCTCCCGAATGAGCAGTTCTTC
d_call: -; v_call: TRBV7-9; clone_size: few; j_call: TRBJ1-2; cdr3_aa: CASSFSIPEILNGGYTF; cdr3_nt: TGTGCCAGCAGCTTCTCGATACCTGAAATCCTTAACGGGGGCTACACCTTC
d_call: -; v_call: TRBV7-9; clone_size: -; j_call: TRBJ2-4; cdr3_aa: CASSFSGSGENIQYF; cdr3_nt: TGTGCCAGCAGCTTTAGCGGTTCAGGGGAAAACATTCAGTACTTC
d_call: TRBD1; v_call: TRBV19; clone_size: -; j_call: TRBJ2-1; cdr3_aa: CASTAGTVYNEQFF; cdr3_nt: TGTGCCAGTACTGCCGGGACAGTATACAATGAGCAGTTCTTC
d_call: TRBD2; v_call: TRBV28; clone_size: -; j_call: TRBJ2-3; cdr3_aa: CASIPSGSTDTQYF; cdr3_nt: TGTGCCAGCATTCCTAGCGGGAGTACAGATACGCAGTATTTT
d_call: -; v_call: TRBV12-3/TRBV12-4; clone_size: few; j_call: TRBJ2-5; cdr3_aa: CASSLGYRQETQYF; cdr3_nt: TGTGCCAGCAGTTTAGGTTACAGGCAAGAGACCCAGTACTTC
d_call: TRBD1; v_call: TRBV6-1; clone_size: -; j_call: TRBJ2-2; cdr3_aa: CASSEHGQGTGELFF; cdr3_nt: TGTGCCAGCAGTGAACACGGACAGGGAACCGGGGAGCTGTTTTTT
d_call: TRBD1; v_call: TRBV4-1; clone_size: many; j_call: TRBJ2-7; cdr3_aa: CASRLGQGSYEQYF; cdr3_nt: TGCGCCAGCAGATTGGGACAGGGGTCTTACGAGCAGTACTTC
d_call: -; v_call: TRBV20-1; clone_size: few; j_call: TRBJ1-1; cdr3_aa: CSASRGAGWDTEAFF; cdr3_nt: TGCAGTGCTAGCCGGGGGGCGGGGTGGGACACTGAAGCTTTCTTT
d_call: -; v_call: TRBV29-1; clone_size: -; j_call: TRBJ2-1; cdr3_aa: CSDRIYNEQFF; cdr3_nt: TGCAGCGACCGAATTTACAATGAGCAGTTCTTC
d_call: -; v_call: TRBV6-2/TRBV6-3; clone_size: many; j_call: TRBJ1-1; cdr3_aa: CASSPGPPEAFF; cdr3_nt: TGTGCCAGCAGTCCCGGGCCGCCTGAAGCTTTCTTT
d_call: TRBD1; v_call: TRBV11-2; clone_size: few; j_call: TRBJ1-1; cdr3_aa: CASSSTGTGGLIGTEAFF; cdr3_nt: TGTGCCAGCAGCTCTACCGGGACAGGGGGCTTGATTGGGACTGAAGCTTTCTTT
d_call: TRBD2; v_call: TRBV7-9; clone_size: -; j_call: TRBJ2-3; cdr3_aa: CASSLAGGGGDTQYF; cdr3_nt: TGTGCCAGCAGCCTAGCGGGGGGCGGGGGAGATACGCAGTATTTT
d_call: -; v_call: TRBV5-5; clone_size: few; j_call: TRBJ2-7; cdr3_aa: CASSPTLGEAYEQYF; cdr3_nt: TGTGCCAGCAGCCCCACCCTAGGGGAGGCCTACGAGCAGTACTTC
d_call: TRBD1; v_call: TRBV29-1; clone_size: many; j_call: TRBJ2-3; cdr3_aa: CSVERQGVGTDTQYF; cdr3_nt: TGCAGCGTCGAACGACAGGGGGTGGGCACAGATACGCAGTATTTT
d_call: TRBD1; v_call: TRBV12-3/TRBV12-4; clone_size: -; j_call: TRBJ2-4; cdr3_aa: CASSFKNRDRGAKNIQYF; cdr3_nt: TGTGCCAGCAGTTTCAAAAACAGGGACAGAGGTGCCAAAAACATTCAGTACTTC
d_call: TRBD1; v_call: TRBV11-2; clone_size: -; j_call: TRBJ2-5; cdr3_aa: CASSPHRGQADGETQYF; cdr3_nt: TGTGCCAGCAGCCCACATAGGGGACAGGCCGACGGGGAGACCCAGTACTTC
d_call: -; v_call: TRBV7-9; clone_size: few; j_call: TRBJ2-1; cdr3_aa: CASSLGATSTLEQFF; cdr3_nt: TGTGCCAGCAGCTTAGGGGCTACCTCTACACTCGAGCAGTTCTTC
d_call: -; v_call: TRBV4-2; clone_size: few; j_call: TRBJ2-1; cdr3_aa: CASSPSDGDNEQFF; cdr3_nt: TGTGCCAGCAGCCCCTCGGACGGGGACAATGAGCAGTTCTTC
d_call: TRBD2; v_call: TRBV27; clone_size: many; j_call: TRBJ2-7; cdr3_aa: CASSLLAGGSYEQYF; cdr3_nt: TGTGCCAGCAGCCTTTTAGCGGGAGGGTCCTACGAGCAGTACTTC
d_call: -; v_call: TRBV27; clone_size: -; j_call: TRBJ2-7; cdr3_aa: CASSLWSGYEQYF; cdr3_nt: TGTGCCAGCAGTTTATGGTCAGGCTACGAGCAGTACTTC
d_call: -; v_call: TRBV29-1; clone_size: -; j_call: TRBJ2-1; cdr3_aa: CSVVSYNEQFF; cdr3_nt: TGCAGCGTTGTTTCTTACAATGAGCAGTTCTTC